These 27 T cell receptor beta chains came from one sample sequenced in a study of PD-1 blockade in classical Hodgkin lymphoma. Sequenced by immunoSEQ multiplex PCR; TCRdb stores in-frame clones only, minus some. The table lists under 80,000 clones, over 85% of them singletons. The time point: newly diagnosed, previously untreated cHL patient sample. The specimen was peripheral blood mononuclear cells (PBMCs). The receptors were sampled from a human donor with classical Hodgkin lymphoma.

The chain employs TRBV25-1 and TRBJ1-1; no clear D gene. CDR3 length equals 15 residues. The germline CDR1 and CDR2 sequences are MGHDK and SYGVNS. V dropped 2 bases and J dropped 0 bases, with 10 bases sitting between them. The CDR3 DNA is TGTGCCAGCAGTGAAGGGCACTTTGTGAACACTGAAGCTTTCTTT. Its protein product is CASSEGHFVNTEAFF.

CDR3 loop: CASSLVTGTWGYTF. CDR3 DNA sequence: TGTGCCAGCAGCTTAGTAACAGGGACTTGGGGCTACACCTTC. V is TRBV7-2 and J is TRBJ1-2, with D perhaps matching TRBD1 (6 bases). The CDR3 contains 14 residues. V lost 1 base and J lost 8, with 14 bases in between. Germline assignment: CDR1 SGHTA and CDR2 FQGNSA.

The chain links TRBV2 to TRBJ2-3; 8 bases align to TRBD2. The J segment lost 3 bases and the V segment lost 5 bases, leaving 7 bases of the junction unmatched. The germline gives CDR1 SNHLY, CDR2 FYNNEI. There are 15 residues in the CDR3. In DNA form, the CDR3 reads TGTGCCAGCAGTTCCTCCGGGACTAGAACAGATACGCAGTATTTT. Its translation is CASSSSGTRTDTQYF.

The chain joins TRBV7-2 to TRBJ2-7; D is perhaps TRBD2 (5 bases). The CDR3 is made up of 16 amino acids. In germline, CDR1 is SGHTA, CDR2 FQGNSA. The germline V and J ends were trimmed by 1 base and 4 bases, with 17 bases remaining between them. Here the CDR3 DNA reads TGTGCCAGCAGCTTAGGCTCTTGGGCTAGCATTTACGAGCAGTACTTC. Its translation: CASSLGSWASIYEQYF.

This clone was seen just once. The chain carries TRBV7-9 and TRBJ2-7; D may be TRBD1 (8 bases). Germline loops: CDR1 SEHNR, CDR2 FQNEAQ (reference sequence). V lost 5 bases to trimming and J lost 6 bases, with 20 bases between them. The CDR3 is 15 residues long. The CDR3 DNA follows: TGTGCCAGCAGCCCACCGCGGGGGACAGGAGGCGAGCAGTACTTC. Translation: CASSPPRGTGGEQYF.

The chain is built from TRBV25-1 and TRBJ1-6, with 8 positions matching TRBD1. The CDR3 consists of 15 residues. CDR1 and CDR2 (germline): MGHDK, SYGVNS. V shed 6 bases and J 7 bases; nucleotides not matched to a gene: 8. CDR3 DNA: TGTGCCAGCAGAGCACCGGGACAGGTCAATTCACCCCTCCACTTT. It translates to CASRAPGQVNSPLHF.

This clone was seen only once. The rearrangement uses TRBV13 and TRBJ2-1; TRBD2 matches 12 bases. This CDR3 has 17 residues. Trimming removed 5 bases from V and 5 bases from J; junction bases left unmatched: 10. The germline CDR1 and CDR2 sequences are PRHDT and FYEKMQ (reference sequence). The CDR3 here is CASSLATSGGKNNEQFF. For the CDR3, the DNA is TGTGCCAGCAGCCTGGCGACTAGCGGGGGCAAGAACAATGAGCAGTTCTTC.

This chain uses TRBV7-2 with TRBJ1-6, with D maybe TRBD1 (5 bases). There are 16 residues in the CDR3. Deletions cut 3 bases from V and 10 bases from J, with 19 bases between. Germline assignment: CDR1 SGHTA and CDR2 FQGNSA. The CDR3 loop is CASSLSSGAGRSPLHF. In nucleotides, the CDR3 is TGTGCCAGCAGCTTGAGTTCCGGGGCAGGAAGGTCACCCCTCCACTTT.

This chain links TRBV4-1 with TRBJ1-5; D is ambiguous. This CDR3 region has 13 residues. Germline values: CDR1 MGHRA, CDR2 YSYEKL. V lost 5 bases and J 6 bases, leaving 11 bases between the germline ends. The CDR3 DNA sequence: TGCGCCAGCAGCGATACGTTAGGTCAGCCCCAGCATTTT. Translating gives CASSDTLGQPQHF.

This clone was counted between two and nine times. V gene TRBV6-6 combines with J gene TRBJ1-5, with TRBD1 as a possible D gene (5 bases). CDR3 length: 14 amino acids. Per the germline V gene, CDR1 is MNHNY and CDR2 is SVGAGI (reference sequence). The V and J ends lost 6 bases and 6 bases respectively, with 15 bases between them. CDR3 sequence (DNA): TGTGCCAGCAGGAGGCGGGGGGTGGCTCAGCCCCAGCATTTT. Protein: CASRRRGVAQPQHF.

The V call is TRBV5-6, the J call TRBJ2-1; 9 nucleotides line up with TRBD2. CDR1 is SGHDT, CDR2 YYEEEE, per germline. The CDR3 runs 16 residues. V gave up 2 bases and J gave up 3 bases; unmatched junction bases: 6. CDR3 DNA sequence: TGTGCCAGCAGCTTTCGGTTAGCGGGAGACTACAATGAGCAGTTCTTC. Translation: CASSFRLAGDYNEQFF.

This clone was seen a single time. The chain carries TRBV6-6 and TRBJ2-6; 7 bases align to TRBD2. V lost 8 bases and J lost 0; bases outside the gene matches: 4. Germline V gives CDR1 MNHNY, CDR2 SVGAGI (reference sequence). The CDR3 has 15 amino acids. The CDR3 region is CASGPGGSGANVLTF. The CDR3 DNA is TGTGCCAGCGGACCGGGGGGCTCTGGGGCCAACGTCCTGACTTTC.

This clone appeared a single time. The chain carries TRBV4-1 and TRBJ1-5; D gene unclear. Germline CDR1 MGHRA, CDR2 YSYEKL. V dropped 4 bases and J dropped 0 bases, with 10 bases sitting between them. CDR3 length: 15 amino acids. The CDR3 is CASSPTEYSNQPQHF. CDR3 sequence (DNA): TGCGCCAGCAGCCCAACAGAATATAGCAATCAGCCCCAGCATTTT.

V usage is TRBV6-1 and J usage is TRBJ2-7, with TRBD2 matching over 7 bases. The germline CDR1 and CDR2 sequences are MNHNS and SASEGT. CDR3 length: 15 amino acids. The V segment lost 10 bases and the J segment 6 bases; nucleotides outside the gene matches: 18. The CDR3 nucleotides read TGTGCCACTGAACGCGGGATACCGGGAGGAGGCGAGCAGTACTTC. Protein product: CATERGIPGGGEQYF.

The rearrangement joins TRBV29-1 to TRBJ1-2; D remains ambiguous. V was shortened by 6 bases and J by 8 bases, with 7 bases between the two germline ends. Germline V gene data show CDR1 as SQVTM and CDR2 as ANQGSEA. The CDR3 consists of 9 residues. The CDR3 sequence: CSVAEGYTF. The CDR3 DNA reads as TGCAGCGTGGCGGAAGGCTACACCTTC.

V is TRBV18 and J is TRBJ1-4, with TRBD1 as a possible D gene (6 bases). From germline, CDR1 is KGHSH and CDR2 LQKENI. The CDR3 has 17 residues. V lost 2 bases to trimming and J lost 4 bases, with 17 bases between them. CDR3 protein: CASSPMRQGPGNEKLFF. For the CDR3, the DNA is TGTGCCAGCTCACCAATGCGGCAGGGGCCGGGTAATGAAAAACTGTTTTTT.

The chain couples TRBV19 to TRBJ1-5; D gene ambiguous. Per the germline V gene, CDR1 is LNHDA and CDR2 is SQIVND (reference sequence). Trimming left V 0 bases short and J 5 bases short, with 17 bases between. This CDR3 is built from 17 residues. The CDR3 loop is CASSIERSRSVYQPQHF. As DNA, the CDR3 is TGTGCCAGTAGTATAGAAAGGAGCAGGTCGGTGTATCAGCCCCAGCATTTT.

The chain couples TRBV2 to TRBJ1-1, with unresolved D. CDR1 and CDR2 from the germline V gene are SNHLY and FYNNEI. The CDR3 loop spans 13 amino acids. The germline V and J ends were trimmed by 4 bases and 0 bases, with 6 bases remaining between them. This CDR3 is CASSGEMNTEAFF. CDR3 DNA: TGTGCCAGCAGTGGGGAAATGAACACTGAAGCTTTCTTT.

The chain links TRBV6-5 to TRBJ2-5; D is possibly TRBD2 (6 bases). The germline V and J ends were trimmed by 2 bases and 5 bases, with 18 bases remaining between them. The CDR3 is 16 amino acids. CDR1 and CDR2 from the germline V gene are MNHEY and SVGAGI. CDR3 DNA sequence: TGTGCCAGCAGTTACGGTAACAGCGGGCGAGGGGAGACCCAGTACTTC. This gives the protein CASSYGNSGRGETQYF.

The chain combines TRBV5-8 with TRBJ1-4, with 7 bases aligning to TRBD1. The CDR3 spans 16 residues. Germline values: CDR1 SGHTS, CDR2 YDEGEE. With 4 bases clipped from V and 0 bases from J, the junction kept 6 bases outside the gene matches. This CDR3 reads CASSPGQLATNEKLFF. For the CDR3, the DNA is TGTGCCAGCAGCCCGGGACAGCTCGCAACTAATGAAAAACTGTTTTTT.

The chain is built from TRBV6-6 and TRBJ1-3; a weak D match, TRBD1 (5 bases). Trimming removed 6 bases from V and 4 bases from J, with 13 bases in between. This CDR3 comprises 14 residues. The germline V gene encodes CDR1 MNHNY and CDR2 SVGAGI (reference sequence). The CDR3 sequence is CASSIRESGNTIYF. CDR3 sequence (DNA): TGTGCCAGCAGCATCAGGGAATCCGGAAACACCATATATTTT.

The chain uses TRBV19 and TRBJ2-7, with a tentative D call TRBD2 (6 bases). CDR1 and CDR2 (germline): LNHDA, SQIVND (reference sequence). The CDR3 is made up of 14 amino acids. V lost 3 bases and J 3 bases, leaving 12 bases between the germline ends. CDR3 protein: CASSMRVAVYEQYF. Here the CDR3 DNA reads TGTGCCAGTAGTATGCGGGTAGCGGTCTACGAGCAGTACTTC.

This chain joins TRBV7-9 and TRBJ1-1; D may be TRBD1 (5 bases). Trimming shortened V by 5 bases and J by 6 bases, and 16 bases separated the two germline ends. Germline V gives CDR1 SEHNR, CDR2 FQNEAQ (reference sequence). The CDR3 runs to 14 residues. The CDR3 is CASSPWGELAEAFF. CDR3 nucleotides: TGTGCCAGCAGCCCCTGGGGGGAACTAGCTGAAGCTTTCTTT.

The V gene is TRBV5-1, the J gene TRBJ2-1, with 8 positions matching TRBD1. Per the germline V gene, CDR1 is SGHRS and CDR2 is YFSETQ. V was clipped by 4 bases and J by 2 bases; unmatched bases: 5. This CDR3 region has 15 residues. The CDR3 DNA sequence: TGCGCCAGCAGCCTGCAGGGGGCCGCCTACAATGAGCAGTTCTTC. Translated: CASSLQGAAYNEQFF.

The V and J genes are TRBV5-4 and TRBJ2-3; D is ambiguous. The CDR3 length is 14 residues. The ends were cut back, 1 base at V and 2 bases at J, with 8 bases in the middle. The germline V gene has CDR1 SGHNT and CDR2 YYREEE (reference sequence). In DNA, the CDR3 is TGTGCCAGCAGCTTGCCCGGGTTCACAGATACGCAGTATTTT. This codes for CASSLPGFTDTQYF.

The chain uses TRBV27 and TRBJ2-4; 7 bases map to TRBD1. The length of the CDR3 is 14 residues. The germline gives CDR1 MNHEY, CDR2 SMNVEV (reference sequence). V shed 6 bases and J 3 bases; nucleotides not matched to a gene: 5. The CDR3 region is CASSPGQYKNIQYF. CDR3 DNA: TGTGCCAGCAGCCCGGGACAGTACAAAAACATTCAGTACTTC.

This chain joins TRBV4-3 and TRBJ2-1; perhaps TRBD2 as D (5 bases). V lost 0 bases, J lost 10 bases, and 10 bases lay in between. Germline V gene sequence: CDR1 LGHNA, CDR2 YSLEER. The CDR3 length is 13 residues. The DNA for the CDR3 is TGCGCCAGCAGCCAAGATGGGTGGAGGGAGCAGTTCTTC. Amino acids: CASSQDGWREQFF.